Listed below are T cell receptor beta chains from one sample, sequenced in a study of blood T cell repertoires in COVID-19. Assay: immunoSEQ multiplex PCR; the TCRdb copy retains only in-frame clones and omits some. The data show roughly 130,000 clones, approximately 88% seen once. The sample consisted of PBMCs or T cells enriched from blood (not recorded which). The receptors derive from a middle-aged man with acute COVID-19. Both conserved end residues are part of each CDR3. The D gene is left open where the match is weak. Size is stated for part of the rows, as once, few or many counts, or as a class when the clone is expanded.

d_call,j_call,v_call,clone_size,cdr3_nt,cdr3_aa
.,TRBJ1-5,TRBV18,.,TGTGCCAGCTCACCGCTGAGGGGCAATCAGCCCCAGCATTTT,CASSPLRGNQPQHF
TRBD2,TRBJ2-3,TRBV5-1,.,TGCGCCAGCAGCTTACTCGGACTAGCGGGAACCCGTGGGGATACGCAGTATTTT,CASSLLGLAGTRGDTQYF
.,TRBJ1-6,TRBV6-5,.,TGTGCCAGCAGTTACCCCGATTCACCCCTCCACTTT,CASSYPDSPLHF
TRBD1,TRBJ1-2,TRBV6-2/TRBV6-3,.,TGTGCCAGCAGTTACTCGACAGCAGGGGGCATAGGCTACACCTTC,CASSYSTAGGIGYTF
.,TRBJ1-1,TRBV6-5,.,TGTGCCAGCAGACCCGGACAGATGAACACTGAAGCTTTCTTT,CASRPGQMNTEAFF
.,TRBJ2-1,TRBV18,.,TGTGCCAGCTCACCGGCTGCCCGGCGGGCATTTTACAATGAGCAGTTCTTC,CASSPAARRAFYNEQFF
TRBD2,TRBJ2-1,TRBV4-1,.,TGCGCCAGCAGCCCGGGACTAGCGGGAAATGAGCAGTTCTTC,CASSPGLAGNEQFF
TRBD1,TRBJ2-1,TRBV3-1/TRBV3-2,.,TGTGCCAGCAGCCCGCTGCTTATCCTGGACAGGGACAATGAGCAGTTCTTC,CASSPLLILDRDNEQFF
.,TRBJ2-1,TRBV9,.,TGTGCCAGCAGCCCACTGAGACAGAATGAGCAGTTCTTC,CASSPLRQNEQFF
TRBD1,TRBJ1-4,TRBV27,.,TGTGCCAGCAGTCCGTCCCGGGACAGGTCTGGGGATGAAAAACTGTTTTTT,CASSPSRDRSGDEKLFF
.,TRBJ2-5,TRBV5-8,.,TGTGCCCCTACCTCCGGGACATCGAGGCGAGAGACCCAGTACTTC,CAPTSGTSRRETQYF
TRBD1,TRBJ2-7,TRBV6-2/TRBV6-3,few,TGTGCCAGCAGTTACCCCTCCGGGACAGGGGTCCTCTCCTACGAGCAGTACTTC,CASSYPSGTGVLSYEQYF
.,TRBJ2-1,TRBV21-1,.,TGTGCCAGCAGCAATACTTCAGGACAGGGAATTATTAATGAGCAGTTCTTC,CASSNTSGQGIINEQFF
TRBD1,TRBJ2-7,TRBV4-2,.,TGTGCCAGCAGCCAAGGGGGACTGACAGGGGATACTACCTACGAGCAGTACTTC,CASSQGGLTGDTTYEQYF
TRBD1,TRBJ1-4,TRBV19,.,TGTGCCAGTAGAGAGACAGGGGGCAGTGAAAAACTGTTTTTT,CASRETGGSEKLFF
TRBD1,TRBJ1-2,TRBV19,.,TGTGCCAGTAGTATGGGTACAGGGGCGAATGGCTACACCTTC,CASSMGTGANGYTF
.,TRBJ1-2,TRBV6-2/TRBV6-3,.,TGTGCCAGCAGCTCCCGCGGGGGGCTCGGCTACACCTTC,CASSSRGGLGYTF
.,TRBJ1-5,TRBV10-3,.,TGTGCCACCGCGGAAGGGGGTAATCAGCCCCAGCATTTT,CATAEGGNQPQHF
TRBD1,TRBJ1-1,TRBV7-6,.,TGTGCCAGCACGTTCCTCAAGGGGGACAGGGAGTCTGAAGCTTTCTTT,CASTFLKGDRESEAFF
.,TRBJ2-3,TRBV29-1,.,TGCAGCGTTCTCCCCAGTGGGCCAGATACGCAGTATTTT,CSVLPSGPDTQYF
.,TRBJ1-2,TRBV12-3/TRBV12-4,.,TGTGCCAGCAGTACGGGACTGTACTATGGCTACACCTTC,CASSTGLYYGYTF
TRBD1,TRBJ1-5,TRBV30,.,TGTGCCTGGAGTGGGGCAGGGGGTTATCAGCCCCAGCATTTT,CAWSGAGGYQPQHF
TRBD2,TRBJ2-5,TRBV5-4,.,TGTGCCAGCAGCCCAGCGGCGCGGGGCGGGAGATTCGAGACCCAGTACTTC,CASSPAARGGRFETQYF
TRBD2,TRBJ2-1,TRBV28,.,TGTGCCAGCAGTTTGACTAGCGGGACCCAATTGACCTACAATGAGCAGTTCTTC,CASSLTSGTQLTYNEQFF
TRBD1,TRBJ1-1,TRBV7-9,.,TGTGCCAGCAGCTCCCTGATGACAGGGAAAAATGAAGCTTTCTTT,CASSSLMTGKNEAFF
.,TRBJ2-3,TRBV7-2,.,TGTGCCAGCAGCTCAGGGGGGTCGGTAGATACGCAGTATTTT,CASSSGGSVDTQYF
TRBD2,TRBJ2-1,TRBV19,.,TGTGCCAGTAGCTTAGCGGGGAGAGGGAGGTCGGGCAATGAGCAGTTCTTC,CASSLAGRGRSGNEQFF
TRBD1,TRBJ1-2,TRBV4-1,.,TGCGCCAGCAGCCAAGAGGGACAGGGGGAGGGTGGCTACACCTTC,CASSQEGQGEGGYTF
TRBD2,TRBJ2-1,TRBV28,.,TGTGCCAGCACCGATACTAGCGGAAGCTCCTACAATGAGCAGTTCTTC,CASTDTSGSSYNEQFF
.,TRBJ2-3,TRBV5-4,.,TGTGCCAGCAGCCTCGGCCGGGAGGATACGCAGTATTTT,CASSLGREDTQYF
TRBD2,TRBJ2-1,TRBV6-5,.,TGTGCCAGCAGTTACATTACTAGCGGTTACAATGAGCAGTTCTTC,CASSYITSGYNEQFF
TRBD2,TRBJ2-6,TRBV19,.,TGTGCCAGTGATAGCGGGAGCTGGGCTGGGGCCAACGTCCTGACTTTC,CASDSGSWAGANVLTF
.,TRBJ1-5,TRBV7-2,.,TGTGCCAGCAGCTTAGCCGGGGATCAGCCCCAGCATTTT,CASSLAGDQPQHF
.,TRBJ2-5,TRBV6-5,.,TGTGCCAGCAGCCAATTGCAGGGCACCCAAGAGACCCAGTACTTC,CASSQLQGTQETQYF
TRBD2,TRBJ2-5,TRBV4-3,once,TGCGCCAGCAGCCAAGATTTGGCTAGCGGGCAAGAGACCCAGTACTTC,CASSQDLASGQETQYF
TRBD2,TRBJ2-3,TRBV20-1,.,TGCAGTGCTAGTAAGCTAGCGGGTTCGGATACGCAGTATTTT,CSASKLAGSDTQYF
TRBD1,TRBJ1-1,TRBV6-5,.,TGTGCCAGCACTGGACAGGGCATTAGCACTGAAGCTTTCTTT,CASTGQGISTEAFF
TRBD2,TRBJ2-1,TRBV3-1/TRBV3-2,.,TGTGCCAGCAGCCAAGGGCCTAGCGGCCGGAAGGATGAGCAGTTCTTC,CASSQGPSGRKDEQFF
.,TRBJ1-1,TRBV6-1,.,TGTGCCAGCAGTGAGTCTACGTACACTGAAGCTTTCTTT,CASSESTYTEAFF
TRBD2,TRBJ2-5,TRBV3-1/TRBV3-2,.,TGTGCCAGCAGCCAAGGGGGGGGGTATGGAGAGACCCAGTACTTC,CASSQGGGYGETQYF
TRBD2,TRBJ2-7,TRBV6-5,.,TGTGCCAGCAGTCTCCGGGGGGGGTACGAGCAGTACTTC,CASSLRGGYEQYF